These T cell receptor beta chains were read from a single sample in a study of blood T cell repertoires in COVID-19. Only in-frame clones appear in the TCRdb table, and some are missing; sequencing was by immunoSEQ multiplex PCR. The sample has some 49,000 clones, about nine tenths seen once. Sequenced sample: peripheral blood. These receptor sequences come from a man between 50 and 59 years old with active COVID-19. Both conserved end residues are part of each CDR3. A D gene is named only where the DNA matches it firmly. The size entry is marked missing in some rows and otherwise reads once, few, many or a size class.

CDR3nt | CDR3aa | d_gene | v_gene | abundance | j_gene
TGTGCCAGCAGCTTAGTCGCAGGGGGAGGCGAGCAGTACTTC | CASSLVAGGGEQYF | NA | TRBV11-2 | NA | TRBJ2-7
TGTGCCAGCTCACCAAAGAACATGAACACTGAAGCTTTCTTT | CASSPKNMNTEAFF | NA | TRBV18 | NA | TRBJ1-1
TGTGCCAGCAGCTCCATGACTAGCGGGACGATCACCGGGGAGCTGTTTTTT | CASSSMTSGTITGELFF | TRBD2 | TRBV27 | NA | TRBJ2-2
TGTGCCAGCAGTTACTCGGCAGGGGGAACCTACGAGCAGTACTTC | CASSYSAGGTYEQYF | TRBD1 | TRBV6-5 | NA | TRBJ2-7
TGTGCCAGCAGAACCGGACAGACCAACACTGAAGCTTTCTTT | CASRTGQTNTEAFF | NA | TRBV7-2 | NA | TRBJ1-1
TGTGCCAGCAGCCACCGCCGGGACAGATACATTAGCACAGATACGCAGTATTTT | CASSHRRDRYISTDTQYF | TRBD1 | TRBV14 | NA | TRBJ2-3
TGTGCCACCAGTGATCACTTACAGGTAAGGGACACTGAAGCTTTCTTT | CATSDHLQVRDTEAFF | NA | TRBV24-1 | NA | TRBJ1-1
TGTGCCAGCAGCTTACGAGCCGGGGATAGCAATCAGCCCCAGCATTTT | CASSLRAGDSNQPQHF | NA | TRBV7-2 | NA | TRBJ1-5
TGTGCCAGCAGTTACTCAACTAGCGGGGGGGTAAATCAGTACTTC | CASSYSTSGGVNQYF | TRBD2 | TRBV6-5 | NA | TRBJ2-7
TGTGCCAGCTCACCTGGGACAGTCTATAGCAATCAGCCCCAGCATTTT | CASSPGTVYSNQPQHF | TRBD1 | TRBV18 | NA | TRBJ1-5
TGTGCCAGCAGCTTGAGCAGGGAGGTCCTTTCACCCCTCCACTTT | CASSLSREVLSPLHF | NA | TRBV7-2 | NA | TRBJ1-6
TGTGCCAGCAGCTTAACGGGGTACCAAGAGACCCAGTACTTC | CASSLTGYQETQYF | NA | TRBV7-9 | NA | TRBJ2-5
TGTGCCAGCAGCCGATCCCGGGACACGGGACACAATGAGCAGTTCTTC | CASSRSRDTGHNEQFF | NA | TRBV11-2 | once | TRBJ2-1
TGCGCCAGCAGCTTGGCCCGGACAGGTACTAACACTGAAGCTTTCTTT | CASSLARTGTNTEAFF | TRBD1 | TRBV5-1 | NA | TRBJ1-1
TGTGCCTGGAGTGTCGGAGAGGCCTACACCTTC | CAWSVGEAYTF | NA | TRBV30 | NA | TRBJ1-2
TGTGCCAGCAGTTTTCGGCAGGGGAAAGGGTCCTATAATTCACCCCTCCACTTT | CASSFRQGKGSYNSPLHF | NA | TRBV28 | NA | TRBJ1-6
TGTGCCAGCAGCTTGGTGGTCGGGAACACTGAAGCTTTCTTT | CASSLVVGNTEAFF | NA | TRBV5-6 | NA | TRBJ1-1
TGTGCCACCAGCAGAGAGGTCAGGGTCGTGTATCGAGAGACCCAGTACTTC | CATSREVRVVYRETQYF | NA | TRBV15 | NA | TRBJ2-5
TGTGCCTGGAGTGGGACAGGGGGCTCTGGGGCCAACGTCCTGACTTTC | CAWSGTGGSGANVLTF | TRBD1 | TRBV30 | NA | TRBJ2-6
TGTGCCAGCAGTGAATGGGAGGACACTGAAGCTTTCTTT | CASSEWEDTEAFF | NA | TRBV25-1 | few | TRBJ1-1
TGTGCCAGCAGCTTACGGTTGCGACGGGACACTCATAATTCACCCCTCCACTTT | CASSLRLRRDTHNSPLHF | NA | TRBV7-2 | NA | TRBJ1-6
TGCGCCAGCAGCTTACGAGGGAGGGCCGGAGAGACCCAGTACTTC | CASSLRGRAGETQYF | TRBD2 | TRBV5-1 | NA | TRBJ2-5
TGTGCCATCAGTGATTCAGCTGTCGGGGACACCATATATTTT | CAISDSAVGDTIYF | NA | TRBV10-3 | NA | TRBJ1-3
TGTGCCAGCAGTACTATGAATCAGCCCCAGCATTTT | CASSTMNQPQHF | NA | TRBV28 | NA | TRBJ1-5
TGTGCCATCAGTGATCGAGGACTAGCGGGGCACAATGAGCAGTTCTTC | CAISDRGLAGHNEQFF | TRBD2 | TRBV10-3 | once | TRBJ2-1
TGTGCCAGCAGTGAATCCGGGAGGGGGCTCACTGAAGCTTTCTTT | CASSESGRGLTEAFF | TRBD1 | TRBV2 | NA | TRBJ1-1
TGCGCCAGCAGCTTGGACAATCGTGGAGAGACCCAGTACTTC | CASSLDNRGETQYF | NA | TRBV5-1 | NA | TRBJ2-5
TGTGCCAGCAGCTTCGTTTCTCCTAGCACAGATACGCAGTATTTT | CASSFVSPSTDTQYF | NA | TRBV7-9 | NA | TRBJ2-3
TGTGCCAGCAGCCAAGATGTAGCGGGAATCTCCTACGAGCAGTACTTC | CASSQDVAGISYEQYF | TRBD2 | TRBV4-2 | NA | TRBJ2-7
TGTGCCAGCAGCTTAGTCTTTGGGCAGCTCTCTGGAAACACCATATATTTT | CASSLVFGQLSGNTIYF | NA | TRBV7-2 | NA | TRBJ1-3
TGTGCCAGCAGCACCCTGACTGGTACCGGGGAGCTGTTTTTT | CASSTLTGTGELFF | NA | TRBV7-6 | once | TRBJ2-2
TGTGCCAGCAGACCCAGGGGGACTGAAGCTTTCTTT | CASRPRGTEAFF | TRBD1 | TRBV7-9 | NA | TRBJ1-1
TGTGCCAGCAGCGTGGACCAAAGGGAGGGGGAGCTGTTTTTT | CASSVDQREGELFF | NA | TRBV9 | NA | TRBJ2-2
TGTGCCAGCAGCCCGGGACTAGCGGGTCGGCACTACTTC | CASSPGLAGRHYF | TRBD2 | TRBV7-7 | NA | TRBJ2-5
TGTGCCAGCAGCGTAGGATCAGATAGCAATCAGCCCCAGCATTTT | CASSVGSDSNQPQHF | NA | TRBV9 | NA | TRBJ1-5
TGTGCCAGCAGTATAAACAGGATTCGGTCGACCGGGGAGCTGTTTTTT | CASSINRIRSTGELFF | NA | TRBV6-6 | few | TRBJ2-2
TGTGCTAGTGGTTTTATCCAGCCCCAGCATTTT | CASGFIQPQHF | NA | TRBV12-5 | NA | TRBJ1-5
TGTGCCAGCAATCCCCGGACAGGGTTTAAAGGCTACACCTTC | CASNPRTGFKGYTF | TRBD1 | TRBV28 | NA | TRBJ1-2
TGTGCCATCAGCAAGAATTCAGGGGTCATGAACACTGAAGCTTTCTTT | CAISKNSGVMNTEAFF | NA | TRBV10-3 | NA | TRBJ1-1
TGTGCCAGTAGTTTTGGGAAGCCGGGACTGAGCTCCTACGAGCAGTACTTC | CASSFGKPGLSSYEQYF | NA | TRBV19 | NA | TRBJ2-7
TGTGCCAGCAGCCTGGGACTAGCGGGAGCAGATACGCAGTATTTT | CASSLGLAGADTQYF | TRBD2 | TRBV11-2 | NA | TRBJ2-3
TGCGCCAGCAGCTACGACAGGGGAGAACACGAGCAGTACTTC | CASSYDRGEHEQYF | TRBD1 | TRBV5-1 | NA | TRBJ2-7
TGTGCCAGCAGCTTAGTTGGAGACACTGAAGCTTTCTTT | CASSLVGDTEAFF | NA | TRBV7-8 | NA | TRBJ1-1
TGTGCCAGCAGCCGCGGACAGGGGGCGAATGGCTACACCTTC | CASSRGQGANGYTF | TRBD1 | TRBV2 | few | TRBJ1-2
TGTGCCAGCAGCGACCCGGGGAGCTCCTATAATTCACCCCTCCACTTT | CASSDPGSSYNSPLHF | NA | TRBV7-9 | NA | TRBJ1-6
TGTGCCAGCAGTCCTTGGAGCGGGCTCACCTCCTACGAGCAGTACTTC | CASSPWSGLTSYEQYF | NA | TRBV5-5 | NA | TRBJ2-7
TGTGCCAGCAGCCAAGGCAGAATCAGTAATGAAAAACTGTTTTTT | CASSQGRISNEKLFF | NA | TRBV4-2 | NA | TRBJ1-4
TGTGCCAGCTCAAATCGGTCGGGAGGTTCGGTCAAAAACATTCAGTACTTC | CASSNRSGGSVKNIQYF | TRBD2 | TRBV18 | NA | TRBJ2-4
TGTGCCAGCAGTGATATCCCGGGACAGGGGCAAGAGACCCAGTACTTC | CASSDIPGQGQETQYF | TRBD1 | TRBV6-1 | NA | TRBJ2-5
TGCGCCAGCAGCCTCGGGACAGGGGGCCATGGCTACACCTTC | CASSLGTGGHGYTF | TRBD1 | TRBV5-1 | NA | TRBJ1-2
TGTGCCAGCAGCCTCGGACTAGTGTCAGATACGCAGTATTTT | CASSLGLVSDTQYF | TRBD2 | TRBV3-1/TRBV3-2 | NA | TRBJ2-3
TGTGCCAGCAGTTATCCCCTCGGGGAGCTGTTTTTT | CASSYPLGELFF | NA | TRBV6-2/TRBV6-3 | NA | TRBJ2-2
TGCGCCAGCACCCTTCGGGGTGAGGCTAGCACAGATACGCAGTATTTT | CASTLRGEASTDTQYF | NA | TRBV5-1 | NA | TRBJ2-3
TGTGCCAGCGCGCGGTCACTGAACACTGAAGCTTTCTTT | CASARSLNTEAFF | NA | TRBV14 | NA | TRBJ1-1
TGTGCCAGCAGAGCTGTAGCGGGGGGGATAGGAACCTCCTACAATGAGCAGTTCTTC | CASRAVAGGIGTSYNEQFF | TRBD2 | TRBV3-1/TRBV3-2 | NA | TRBJ2-1